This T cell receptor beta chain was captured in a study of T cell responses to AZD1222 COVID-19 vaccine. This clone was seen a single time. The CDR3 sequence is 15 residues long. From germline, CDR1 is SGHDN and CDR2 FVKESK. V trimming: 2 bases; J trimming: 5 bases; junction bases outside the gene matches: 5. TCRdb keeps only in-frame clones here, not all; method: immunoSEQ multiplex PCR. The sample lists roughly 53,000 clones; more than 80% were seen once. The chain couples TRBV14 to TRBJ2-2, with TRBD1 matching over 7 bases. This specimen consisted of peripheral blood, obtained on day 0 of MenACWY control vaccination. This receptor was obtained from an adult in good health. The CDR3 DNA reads TGTGCCAGCAGCCAACTCAGGGGGTGGACCGGGGAGCTGTTTTTT. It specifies CASSQLRGWTGELFF.